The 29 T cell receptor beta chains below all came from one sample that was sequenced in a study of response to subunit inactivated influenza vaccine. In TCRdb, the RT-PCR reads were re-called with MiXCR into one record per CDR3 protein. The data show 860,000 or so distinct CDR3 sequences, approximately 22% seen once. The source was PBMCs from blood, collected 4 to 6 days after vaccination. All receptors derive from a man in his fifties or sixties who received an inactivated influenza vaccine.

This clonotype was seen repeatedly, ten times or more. In nucleotides, the CDR3 is TGTGCCAGCAGTCTGGCGACAGGGGGGCAAGAGACCCAGTACTTC. Its translation is CASSLATGGQETQYF. The chain uses TRBV28 and TRBJ2-5; 9 bases map to TRBD1. The V segment lost 5 bases and the J segment 2 bases; nucleotides outside the gene matches: 6. The germline V gene has CDR1 MDHEN and CDR2 SYDVKM. The CDR3 has 15 amino acids.

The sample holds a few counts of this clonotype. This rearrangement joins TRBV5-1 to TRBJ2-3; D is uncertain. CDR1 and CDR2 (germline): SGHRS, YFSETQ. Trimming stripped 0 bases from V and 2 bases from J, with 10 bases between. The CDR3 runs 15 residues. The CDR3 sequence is CASSLDPRNTDTQYF. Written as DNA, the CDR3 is TGCGCCAGCAGCTTGGATCCCAGGAACACAGATACGCAGTATTTT.

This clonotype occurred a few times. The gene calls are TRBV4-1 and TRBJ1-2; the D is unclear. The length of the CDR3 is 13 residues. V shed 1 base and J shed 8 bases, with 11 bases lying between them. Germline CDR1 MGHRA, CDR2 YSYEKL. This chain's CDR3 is CASSQGTPGGYTF. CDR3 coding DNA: TGCGCCAGCAGCCAAGGGACGCCCGGGGGCTACACCTTC.

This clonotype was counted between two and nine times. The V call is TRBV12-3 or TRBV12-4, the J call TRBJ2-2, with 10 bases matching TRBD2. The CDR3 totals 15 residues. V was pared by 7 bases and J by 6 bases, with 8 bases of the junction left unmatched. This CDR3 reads CASTFVAGGSGELFF. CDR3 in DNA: TGTGCCAGCACCTTTGTAGCGGGAGGATCCGGGGAGCTGTTTTTT.

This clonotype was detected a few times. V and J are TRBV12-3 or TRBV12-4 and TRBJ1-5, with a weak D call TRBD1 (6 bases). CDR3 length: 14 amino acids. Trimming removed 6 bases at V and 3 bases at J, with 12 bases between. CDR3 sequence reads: CASSRDINNQPQHF. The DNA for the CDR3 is TGTGCCAGCAGCCGGGACATCAACAATCAGCCCCAGCATTTT.

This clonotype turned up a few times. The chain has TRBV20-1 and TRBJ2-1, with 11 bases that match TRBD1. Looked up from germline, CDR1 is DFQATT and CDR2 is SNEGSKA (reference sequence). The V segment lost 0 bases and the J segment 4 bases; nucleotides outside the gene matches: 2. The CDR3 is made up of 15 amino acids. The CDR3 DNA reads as TGCAGTGCTAGAGATCGGGACAGGGGGTACAATGAGCAGTTCTTC. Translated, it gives CSARDRDRGYNEQFF.

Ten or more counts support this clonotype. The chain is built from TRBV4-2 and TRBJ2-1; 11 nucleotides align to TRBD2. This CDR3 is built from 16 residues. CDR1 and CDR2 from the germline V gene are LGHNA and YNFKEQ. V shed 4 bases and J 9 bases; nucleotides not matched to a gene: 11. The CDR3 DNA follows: TGTGCCAGCAGCCCAGGCTTAGCGGGGGGGGTAATTGAGCAGTTCTTC. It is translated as CASSPGLAGGVIEQFF.

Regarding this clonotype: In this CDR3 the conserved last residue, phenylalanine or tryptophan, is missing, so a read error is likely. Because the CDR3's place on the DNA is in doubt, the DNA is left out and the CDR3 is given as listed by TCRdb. This CDR3 reads CSAREGPT. The chain is built from TRBV20-1 and TRBJ1-6; TRBD1, the table's D call, was not compared with the DNA. Per germline, CDR1 DFQATT and CDR2 SNEGSKA (reference sequence). The CDR3 is 8 residues long, counting both termini.

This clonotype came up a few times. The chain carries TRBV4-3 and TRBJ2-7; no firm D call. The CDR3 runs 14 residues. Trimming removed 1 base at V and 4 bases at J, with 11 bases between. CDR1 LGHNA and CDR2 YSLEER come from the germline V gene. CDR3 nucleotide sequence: TGCGCCAGCAGCCAAGGGGTAGGGAAGTACGAGCAGTACTTC. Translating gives CASSQGVGKYEQYF.

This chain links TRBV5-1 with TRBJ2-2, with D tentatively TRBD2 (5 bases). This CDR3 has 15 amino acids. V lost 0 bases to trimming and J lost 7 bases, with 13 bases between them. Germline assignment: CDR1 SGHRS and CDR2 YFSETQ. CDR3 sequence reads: CASSLASDYGGELFF. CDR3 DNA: TGCGCCAGCAGCTTGGCCTCAGACTATGGCGGGGAGCTGTTTTTT.

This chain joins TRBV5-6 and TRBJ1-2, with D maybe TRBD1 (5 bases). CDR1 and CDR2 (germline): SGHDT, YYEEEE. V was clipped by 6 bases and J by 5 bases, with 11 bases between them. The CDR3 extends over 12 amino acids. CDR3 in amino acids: CASTGDGYGYTF. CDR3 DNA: TGTGCCAGCACCGGGGACGGTTATGGCTACACCTTC.

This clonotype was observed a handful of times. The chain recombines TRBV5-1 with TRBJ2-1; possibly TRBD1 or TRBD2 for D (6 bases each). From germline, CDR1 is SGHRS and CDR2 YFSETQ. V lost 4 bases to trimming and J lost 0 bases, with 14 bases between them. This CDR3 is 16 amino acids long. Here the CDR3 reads CASSIRGRSSYNEQFF. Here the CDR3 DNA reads TGCGCCAGCAGCATCCGGGGGCGAAGCTCCTACAATGAGCAGTTCTTC.

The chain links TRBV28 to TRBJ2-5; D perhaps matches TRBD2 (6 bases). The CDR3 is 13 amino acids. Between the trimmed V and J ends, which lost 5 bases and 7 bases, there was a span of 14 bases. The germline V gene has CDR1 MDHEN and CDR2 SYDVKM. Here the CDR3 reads CASSVSRGGTQYF. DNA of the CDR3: TGTGCCAGCAGTGTCTCGCGGGGTGGGACCCAGTACTTC.

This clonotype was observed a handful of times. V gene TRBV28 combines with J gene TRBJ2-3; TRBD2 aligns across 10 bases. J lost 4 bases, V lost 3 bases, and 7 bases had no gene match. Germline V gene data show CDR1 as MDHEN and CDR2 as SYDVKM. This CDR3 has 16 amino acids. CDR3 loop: CASSFSSGRRSDTQYF. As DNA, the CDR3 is TGTGCCAGCAGTTTCAGTAGCGGGAGGCGATCAGATACGCAGTATTTT.

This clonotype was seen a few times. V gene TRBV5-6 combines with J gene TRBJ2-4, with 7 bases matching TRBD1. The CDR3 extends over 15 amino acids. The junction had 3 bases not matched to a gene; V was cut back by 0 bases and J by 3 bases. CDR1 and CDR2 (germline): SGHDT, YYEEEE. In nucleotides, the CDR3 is TGTGCCAGCAGCTTGGACCGGGACAGCAAAAACATTCAGTACTTC. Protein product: CASSLDRDSKNIQYF.

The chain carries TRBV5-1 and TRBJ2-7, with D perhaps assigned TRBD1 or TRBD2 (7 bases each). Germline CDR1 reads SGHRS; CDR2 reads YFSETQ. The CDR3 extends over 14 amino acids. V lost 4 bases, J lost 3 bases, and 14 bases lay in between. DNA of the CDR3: TGCGCCAGCAGCCGGGGGGACAGCCACTACGAGCAGTACTTC. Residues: CASSRGDSHYEQYF.

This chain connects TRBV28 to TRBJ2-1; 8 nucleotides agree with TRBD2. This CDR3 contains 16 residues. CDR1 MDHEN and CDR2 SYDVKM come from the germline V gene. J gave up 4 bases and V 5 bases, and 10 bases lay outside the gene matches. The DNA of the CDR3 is TGTGCCAGCAGTGCATTAGCGGGACGCCAGTACAATGAGCAGTTCTTC. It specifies CASSALAGRQYNEQFF.

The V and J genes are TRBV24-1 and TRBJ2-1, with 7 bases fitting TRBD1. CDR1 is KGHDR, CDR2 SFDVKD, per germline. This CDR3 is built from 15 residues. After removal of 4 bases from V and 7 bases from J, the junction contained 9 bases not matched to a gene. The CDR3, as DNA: TGTGCCACCAGTGACCCGGGACAGAGCCCTAATGAGCAGTTCTTC. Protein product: CATSDPGQSPNEQFF.

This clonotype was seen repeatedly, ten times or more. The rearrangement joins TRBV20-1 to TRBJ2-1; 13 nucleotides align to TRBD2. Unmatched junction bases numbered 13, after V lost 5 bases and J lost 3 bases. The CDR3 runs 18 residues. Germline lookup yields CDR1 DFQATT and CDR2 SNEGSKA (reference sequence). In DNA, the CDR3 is TGCAGTGCTGCAGGGACTAGCGGGGACGGACCCCACTACAATGAGCAGTTCTTC. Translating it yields CSAAGTSGDGPHYNEQFF.

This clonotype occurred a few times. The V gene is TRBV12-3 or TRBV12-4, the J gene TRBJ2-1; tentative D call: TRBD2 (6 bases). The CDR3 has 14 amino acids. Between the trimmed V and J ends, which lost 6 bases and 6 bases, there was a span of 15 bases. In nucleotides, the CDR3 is TGTGCCAGCAGCGAGGAAGCGGGTTCCAATGAGCAGTTCTTC. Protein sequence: CASSEEAGSNEQFF.

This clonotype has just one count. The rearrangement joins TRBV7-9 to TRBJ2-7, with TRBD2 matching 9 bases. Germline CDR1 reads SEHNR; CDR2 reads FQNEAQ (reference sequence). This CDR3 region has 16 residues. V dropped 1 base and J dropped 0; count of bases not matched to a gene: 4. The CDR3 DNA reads TGTGCCAGCAGCTTAGAGGTAGCGGGGGCCTCCTACGAGCAGTACTTC. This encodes CASSLEVAGASYEQYF.

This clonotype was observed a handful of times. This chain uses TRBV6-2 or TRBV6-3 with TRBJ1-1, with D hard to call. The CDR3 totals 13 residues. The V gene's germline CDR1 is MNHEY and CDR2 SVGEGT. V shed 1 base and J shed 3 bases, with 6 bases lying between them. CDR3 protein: CASSYWKDTEAFF. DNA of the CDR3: TGTGCCAGCAGTTACTGGAAAGACACTGAAGCTTTCTTT.

The CDR3 loop is CASSFRTSGVYNEQFF. CDR3 DNA: TGTGCCAGCAGCTTCCGGACTAGCGGGGTTTACAATGAGCAGTTCTTC. This sequence joins TRBV5-5 and TRBJ2-1, with 12 bases that match TRBD2. J lost 4 bases, V lost 2 bases, and 4 bases had no gene match. The CDR3 consists of 16 residues. In germline, CDR1 is SGHKS, CDR2 YYEKEE (reference sequence).

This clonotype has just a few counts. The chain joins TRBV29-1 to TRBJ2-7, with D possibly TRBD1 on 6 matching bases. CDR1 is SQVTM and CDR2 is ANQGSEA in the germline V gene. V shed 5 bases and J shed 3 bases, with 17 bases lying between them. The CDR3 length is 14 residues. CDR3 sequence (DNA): TGCAGCGTTTTAGGGGGAGTGTCCTTCTACGAGCAGTACTTC. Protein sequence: CSVLGGVSFYEQYF.

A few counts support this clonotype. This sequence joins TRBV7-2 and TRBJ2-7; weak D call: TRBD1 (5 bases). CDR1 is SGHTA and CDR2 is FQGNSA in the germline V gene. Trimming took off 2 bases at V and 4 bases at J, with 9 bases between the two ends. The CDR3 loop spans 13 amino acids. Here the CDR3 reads CASSLQDTYEQYF. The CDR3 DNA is TGTGCCAGCAGCTTACAGGACACATACGAGCAGTACTTC.

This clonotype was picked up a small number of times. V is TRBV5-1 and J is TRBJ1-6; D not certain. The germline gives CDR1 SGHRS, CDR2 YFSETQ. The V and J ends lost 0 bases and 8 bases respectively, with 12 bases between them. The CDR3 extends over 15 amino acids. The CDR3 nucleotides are TGCGCCAGCAGCTTGGCGGGAAAGGGTGATTCACCCCTCCACTTT. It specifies CASSLAGKGDSPLHF.

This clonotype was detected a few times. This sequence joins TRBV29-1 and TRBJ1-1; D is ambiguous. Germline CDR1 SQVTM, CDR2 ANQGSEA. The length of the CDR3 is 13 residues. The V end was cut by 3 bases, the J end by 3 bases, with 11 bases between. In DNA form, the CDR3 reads TGCAGCGTTGAGAAGTCTTTGGACACTGAAGCTTTCTTT. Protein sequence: CSVEKSLDTEAFF.

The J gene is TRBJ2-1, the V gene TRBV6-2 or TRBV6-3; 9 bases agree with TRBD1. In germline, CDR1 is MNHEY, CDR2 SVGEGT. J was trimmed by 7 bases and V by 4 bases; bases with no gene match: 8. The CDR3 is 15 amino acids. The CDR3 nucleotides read TGTGCCAGCAGTTCCAGAACAGGGGGCTGGAATGAGCAGTTCTTC. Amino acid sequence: CASSSRTGGWNEQFF.

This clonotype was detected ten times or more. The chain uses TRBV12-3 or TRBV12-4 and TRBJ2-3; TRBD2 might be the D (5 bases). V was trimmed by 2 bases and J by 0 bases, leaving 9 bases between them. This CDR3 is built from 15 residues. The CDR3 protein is CASSLRGRSTDTQYF. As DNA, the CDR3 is TGTGCCAGCAGTTTACGGGGAAGGAGCACAGATACGCAGTATTTT.